This T cell receptor (beta chain) is from a study of blood T cell repertoires in COVID-19 (dated by TCRdb to 2020 to 2021). Notes on the research overall: Samples from collaborators originated in the United States, Italy and Spain and spanned both the acute and convalescent phases of COVID-19. Nearly every sample came with metadata listing a de-identified subject ID, COVID-19 status, age in years and sex. Deeply sampled blood TCRbeta repertoires from subjects exposed to, actively infected with, or recovered from COVID-19 were included in the dataset. Samples came from the ongoing ImmuneRACE study (first 160 participants) plus 1,254 subjects from 6 global collaborators. Where available, HLA class I and class II types were obtained from metadata supplied by the sample provider rather than from assay-based typing. The material from the prospective study consisted of cDNA or gDNA derived from T cells, B-cell-depleted T cells, or PBMCs. A freely available public database, intended as a resource for researchers studying the immune response to SARS-CoV-2, is where the repertoires were released.

General study outcomes and caveats: The quantity of clinical and demographic metadata differed by source and by participant and was supplied without curation.

Whole blood was collected in K2EDTA tubes by collaborating institutions according to the institutions' own protocols. For TCRbeta analysis, collaborator samples were shipped as frozen whole blood, as isolated PBMCs, or as DNA extracted from either sample type. The V end loses 5 bases and the J end loses 5 bases, and a stretch of 14 bases separates them. The CDR3 covers 14 residues, taking in both the cysteine and the phenylalanine. The retained sequence is limited to the CDR3, 42 bases, with the frame set at the first base. Looking up the germline V gene yields CDR1 SGHAT and CDR2 FQNNGV. About this clone: The antigen it recognizes is unknown. The sample holds no much larger clone one base away, and base qualities are not on file.

TCRbeta CDR3 regions were amplified from genomic DNA by means of the immunoSEQ Assay, a bias-controlled multiplex PCR. The study's processing was this. The number of nucleated cells in each sample was estimated from the amplification of reference gene primers within the assay. To quantify the absolute abundance of each unique TCRbeta CDR3 rearrangement, sequence reads were collapsed and filtered. For each sample, productive Simpson clonality was calculated as the square root of Simpson's diversity index over productive rearrangements. The table comes from immuneACCESS by way of TCRdb, which keeps in-frame sequences with V and J called. Part of the clones is missing from these tables; in studies checked, under half for an unresolved V gene and the rest for unknown reasons. The V and J calls and clone size come from that table; D and trimming were worked out from the DNA. Present in this sample are more than 200,000 clones, 86% of which were seen just once. Jointly, the top ten make up approximately 6.1% of the sample.

The sequence came from an elderly man with acute or convalescent COVID-19. Input material: peripheral blood. The rearranged chain carries TRBV11-2 and TRBJ2-3, with TRBD2 perhaps the D gene, on 6 matching bases. The CDR3 loop reads CASSTLPGVDTQYF. The nucleotide sequence is TGTGCCAGCAGCACCCTCCCGGGGGTAGATACGCAGTATTTT. Outside the CDR3, residues come from the reference TRBV11-2 and TRBJ2-3 proteins, so the full variable domain is: EAGVAQSPRYKIIEKRQSVAFWCNPISGHATLYWYQQILGQGPKLLIQFQNNGVVDDSQLPKDRFSAERLKGVDSTLKIQPAKLEDSAVYLCASSTLPGVDTQYFGPGTRLTVL.